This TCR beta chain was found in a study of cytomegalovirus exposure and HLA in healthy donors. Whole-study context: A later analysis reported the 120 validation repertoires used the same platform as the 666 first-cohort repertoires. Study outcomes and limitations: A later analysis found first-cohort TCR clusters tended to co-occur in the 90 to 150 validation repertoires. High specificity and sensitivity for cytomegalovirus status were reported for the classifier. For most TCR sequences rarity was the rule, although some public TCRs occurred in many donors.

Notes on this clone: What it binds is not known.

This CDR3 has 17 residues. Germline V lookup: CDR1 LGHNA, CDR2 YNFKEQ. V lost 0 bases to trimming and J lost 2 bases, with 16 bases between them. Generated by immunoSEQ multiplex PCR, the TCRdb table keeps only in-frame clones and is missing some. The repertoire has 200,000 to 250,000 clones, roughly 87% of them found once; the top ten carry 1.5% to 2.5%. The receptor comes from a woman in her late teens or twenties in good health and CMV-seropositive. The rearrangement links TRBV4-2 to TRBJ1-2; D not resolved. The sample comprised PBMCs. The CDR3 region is CASSQDLMVPGNYGYTF. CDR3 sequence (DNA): TGTGCCAGCAGCCAAGATCTAATGGTGCCGGGAAACTATGGCTACACCTTC.